Shown below are 29 T cell receptor beta chains from a single sample sequenced in a study of blood T cell repertoires in COVID-19. The table came from immunoSEQ multiplex PCR; TCRdb's copy has only in-frame clones and leaves some out. The repertoire holds fewer than 300,000 clones, with 83% as singletons. The sample taken for sequencing was peripheral blood. The receptor set was obtained from a woman in her 70s with active or convalescent COVID-19.

As DNA, the CDR3 is TGTGCCAGCAGTCCCGGGTCTGCGGCTGAAAAACTGTTTTTT. Its translation is CASSPGSAAEKLFF. This chain connects TRBV28 to TRBJ1-4, with D hard to call. Germline values: CDR1 MDHEN, CDR2 SYDVKM. The V gene lost 5 bases and the J gene lost 7 bases, with 14 bases spanning the gap. The CDR3 has 14 amino acids.

The rearrangement uses TRBV14 and TRBJ2-1; 7 nucleotides agree with TRBD2. The CDR3 has 14 amino acids. Germline CDR1 and CDR2: SGHDN and FVKESK. V gave up 6 bases and J gave up 7 bases; unmatched junction bases: 9. DNA for the CDR3: TGTGCCAGCAGACCGGGACTACGTATGAATGAGCAGTTCTTC. This sequence encodes CASRPGLRMNEQFF. Full variable domain (rest looked up from reference TRBV14 and TRBJ2-1): EAGVTQFPSHSVIEKGQTVTLRCDPISGHDNLYWYRRVMGKEIKFLLHFVKESKQDESGMPNNRFLAERTGGTYSTLKVQPAELEDSGVYFCASRPGLRMNEQFFGPGTRLTVL.

This rearrangement joins TRBV7-9 to TRBJ2-1; tentative D call: TRBD2 (6 bases). The V end lost 1 base, the J end lost 7 bases, and 11 bases lay between the germline ends. The CDR3 is 14 residues long. Germline V gene sequence: CDR1 SEHNR, CDR2 FQNEAQ (reference sequence). The CDR3 sequence is CASSLGEVRNEQFF. The DNA for the CDR3 is TGTGCCAGCAGCTTAGGGGAGGTGAGGAATGAGCAGTTCTTC.

The V and J genes are TRBV5-1 and TRBJ2-3, with TRBD2 identical over 11 bases. CDR1 is SGHRS, CDR2 YFSETQ, per germline. The CDR3 is made up of 14 amino acids. The V segment lost 9 bases and the J segment 1 base; nucleotides outside the gene matches: 4. CDR3 DNA sequence: TGCGCCACCCGACTAGCGGGACGCACAGATACGCAGTATTTT. It translates to CATRLAGRTDTQYF. Looking up the rest from reference TRBV5-1 and TRBJ2-3 gives the full variable domain: KAGVTQTPRYLIKTRGQQVTLSCSPISGHRSVSWYQQTPGQGLQFLFEYFSETQRNKGNFPGRFSGRQFSNSRSEMNVSTLELGDSALYLCATRLAGRTDTQYFGPGTRLTVL.

The chain is built from TRBV27 and TRBJ1-3; TRBD1 matches 7 bases. The CDR3 length is 15 residues. The germline CDR1 and CDR2 sequences are MNHEY and SMNVEV (reference sequence). V was clipped by 4 bases and J by 4 bases; unmatched bases: 7. CDR3 sequence reads: CASSSTGAGGNTIYF. The CDR3 region has the DNA TGTGCCAGCAGTTCTACAGGGGCAGGGGGAAACACCATATATTTT.

V and J are TRBV19 and TRBJ2-1; 16 bases map to TRBD2. CDR3 length: 17 residues. Unmatched junction bases numbered 6, after V lost 4 bases and J lost 6 bases. Looked up from germline, CDR1 is LNHDA and CDR2 is SQIVND (reference sequence). The CDR3 region is CASSTPGTSGRANEQFF. CDR3 in DNA: TGTGCCAGTAGTACCCCCGGGACTAGCGGGAGGGCCAATGAGCAGTTCTTC.

The chain carries TRBV3-1 (or the pseudogene TRBV3-2) and TRBJ1-2; D is ambiguous. This CDR3 comprises 13 residues. Germline V gene data show CDR1 as LGHDT and CDR2 as YNNKEL (reference sequence). Trimming cost V 6 bases and J 0 bases, with 8 bases left between them. CDR3: CASSRLANYGYTF. The CDR3 region has the DNA TGTGCCAGCAGTCGACTGGCTAACTATGGCTACACCTTC.

This rearrangement joins TRBV11-2 to TRBJ2-1, with 7 bases fitting TRBD1. This CDR3 comprises 13 residues. CDR1 is SGHAT and CDR2 is FQNNGV in the germline V gene. V gave up 7 bases and J gave up 8 bases; unmatched junction bases: 8. The CDR3, as DNA: TGTGCCAGCAACGCCTACAGGGGCGATGAGCAGTTCTTC. Protein product: CASNAYRGDEQFF. The variable domain in full, with the rest retrieved from reference TRBV11-2 and TRBJ2-1, is EAGVAQSPRYKIIEKRQSVAFWCNPISGHATLYWYQQILGQGPKLLIQFQNNGVVDDSQLPKDRFSAERLKGVDSTLKIQPAKLEDSAVYLCASNAYRGDEQFFGPGTRLTVL.

In its sample, this clone was seen a few times. This chain links TRBV4-1 with TRBJ2-2; TRBD2 matches at 8 bases. Germline V lookup: CDR1 MGHRA, CDR2 YSYEKL. The trim removed 4 bases at V and 5 bases at J, leaving 6 bases unmatched. This CDR3 contains 15 residues. This CDR3 reads CASSLPGGGTGELFF. The DNA of the CDR3 is TGCGCCAGCAGCCTGCCGGGCGGGGGGACCGGGGAGCTGTTTTTT.

The V gene is TRBV4-2, the J gene TRBJ1-1; no reliable D call. This CDR3 has 14 residues. V was clipped by 0 bases and J by 1 base, with 6 bases between them. Per germline, CDR1 LGHNA and CDR2 YNFKEQ. In nucleotides, the CDR3 is TGTGCCAGCAGCCAAGAGCGCTGGAACACTGAAGCTTTCTTT. Its protein product is CASSQERWNTEAFF.

The chain employs TRBV28 and TRBJ1-1, with 9 bases matching TRBD1. Trimming took 6 bases from V and 0 from J; bases not matched to a gene: 11. This CDR3 comprises 17 residues. Germline CDR1 MDHEN, CDR2 SYDVKM. The CDR3 protein is CASSRDLDRGLNTEAFF. CDR3 nucleotides: TGTGCCAGCAGCCGTGACCTGGACAGGGGCCTGAACACTGAAGCTTTCTTT.

The gene calls are TRBV6-5 and TRBJ1-1; D perhaps matches TRBD1 (5 bases). CDR3 length: 14 residues. V was pared by 2 bases and J by 6 bases, with 13 bases between. Looked up from germline, CDR1 is MNHEY and CDR2 is SVGAGI. CDR3 DNA: TGTGCCAGCAGTTACCGGGGGGACCTAGCTGAAGCTTTCTTT. Encoded protein: CASSYRGDLAEAFF.

This clone occurred once. The chain joins TRBV9 to TRBJ2-5, with a weak D call TRBD2 (7 bases). This CDR3 is built from 13 residues. Germline assignment: CDR1 SGDLS and CDR2 YYNGEE. V gave up 3 bases and J gave up 5 bases, with 11 bases separating them. In DNA form, the CDR3 reads TGTGCCAGCAGCGCCAGGGGAGGGGAGACCCAGTACTTC. Translation: CASSARGGETQYF.

The chain links TRBV29-1 to TRBJ1-3; D is undetermined. This CDR3 has 13 residues. Germline CDR1 reads SQVTM; CDR2 reads ANQGSEA. Deletions cut 6 bases from V and 2 bases from J, with 11 bases between. CDR3 region: CSVAGVAGNTIYF. DNA for the CDR3: TGCAGCGTCGCCGGGGTTGCTGGAAACACCATATATTTT.

This sequence joins TRBV5-6 and TRBJ1-2; 10 bases line up with TRBD1. V shed 1 base, J shed 5 bases, and the junction held 2 bases outside the gene matches. Germline V gene sequence: CDR1 SGHDT, CDR2 YYEEEE. This CDR3 contains 14 residues. This CDR3 reads CASSLWTGGYGYTF. CDR3 DNA: TGTGCCAGCAGCTTGTGGACAGGGGGTTATGGCTACACCTTC.

This chain connects TRBV4-3 to TRBJ2-1; D is undetermined. This CDR3 contains 12 residues. V lost 3 bases, J lost 10 bases, and 10 bases lay in between. Germline V gene data show CDR1 as LGHNA and CDR2 as YSLEER. The CDR3 DNA is TGCGCCAGCAGCCACCTTAGCCGGGAGCAGTTCTTC. As protein: CASSHLSREQFF.

With regard to this clone: This CDR3 is also generated by other DNA sequences in the sample. CDR3 loop: CASSQAGYEQYF. DNA for the CDR3: TGTGCCAGCAGCCAAGCGGGGTACGAGCAGTACTTC. J is TRBJ2-7 and V is TRBV3-1 (or the pseudogene TRBV3-2); a possible D gene is TRBD2 (5 bases). With 1 base removed from V and 4 bases from J, the gap between germline ends came to 5 bases. This CDR3 has 12 residues. CDR1 and CDR2 (germline): LGHDT, YNNKEL (reference sequence).

The chain uses TRBV5-5 and TRBJ1-3; D may be TRBD1 (6 bases). The CDR3 runs to 13 residues. Trimming removed 1 base at V and 4 bases at J, with 6 bases between. From germline, CDR1 is SGHKS and CDR2 YYEKEE (reference sequence). CDR3 in amino acids: CASSLTGGNTIYF. The DNA of the CDR3 is TGTGCCAGCAGCTTGACAGGGGGAAACACCATATATTTT.

This chain joins TRBV10-3 and TRBJ1-5; 10 positions agree with TRBD1. Germline assignment: CDR1 ENHRY and CDR2 SYGVKD. The ends lost 7 bases at V and 6 bases at J; junction bases unmatched: 3. CDR3 size: 13 residues. CDR3 residues: CAIKGQGTQPQHF. Written as DNA, the CDR3 is TGTGCCATCAAGGGACAGGGGACTCAGCCCCAGCATTTT.

This CDR3 is CAGGPTQPQHF. In nucleotides, the CDR3 is TGTGCCGGAGGGCCTACGCAGCCCCAGCATTTT. This chain joins TRBV19 and TRBJ1-5; D call uncertain. CDR1 LNHDA and CDR2 SQIVND come from the germline V gene (reference sequence). The CDR3 spans 11 residues. V was trimmed by 11 bases and J by 7 bases, leaving 12 bases between them. Supplemented by reference TRBV19 and TRBJ1-5, the full variable domain reads DGGITQSPKYLFRKEGQNVTLSCEQNLNHDAMYWYRQDPGQGLRLIYYSQIVNDFQKGDIAEGYSVSREKKESFPLTVTSAQKNPTAFYLCAGGPTQPQHFGDGTRLSIL.

The V gene is TRBV9, the J gene TRBJ2-1; 7 nucleotides align to TRBD2. The V and J ends lost 2 bases and 4 bases, in that order; junction bases with no gene match: 3. Germline CDR1 and CDR2: SGDLS and YYNGEE. The length of the CDR3 is 14 residues. The CDR3 reads CASSVGGGYNEQFF. The CDR3 nucleotides are TGTGCCAGCAGCGTGGGGGGAGGGTACAATGAGCAGTTCTTC.

The chain couples TRBV7-8 to TRBJ1-5, with D maybe TRBD1 (5 bases). The V end lost 0 bases, the J end lost 1 base, and 19 bases lay between the germline ends. The CDR3 contains 19 residues. CDR1 and CDR2 (germline): SGHVS, FQNEAQ. The CDR3, as DNA: TGTGCCAGCAGCTTAGCGTGGTTTACGCGGGGGGGAAGCAATCAGCCCCAGCATTTT. Translating it yields CASSLAWFTRGGSNQPQHF.

This clone was observed a handful of times. The chain couples TRBV6-2 or TRBV6-3 to TRBJ1-1; possible D gene TRBD1, 6 bases. The germline gives CDR1 MNHEY, CDR2 SVGEGT. The ends were cut back, 5 bases at V and 6 bases at J, with 13 bases in the middle. The CDR3 contains 13 residues. The CDR3, as DNA: TGTGCCAGCAGTCGTACAGGGAGATCTGAAGCTTTCTTT. It translates to CASSRTGRSEAFF.

This clone showed up just once. The V and J genes are TRBV11-3 and TRBJ2-7, with TRBD2 identical over 14 bases. V gave up 4 bases and J gave up 5 bases; unmatched junction bases: 4. This CDR3 has 15 amino acids. CDR1 and CDR2 (germline): SGHNT, YENEEA. CDR3 in amino acids: CASSSGLAGVDEQYF. The CDR3 DNA reads TGTGCCAGCAGCTCGGGACTAGCGGGGGTGGACGAGCAGTACTTC.

This chain connects TRBV6-5 to TRBJ1-2, with TRBD1 matching over 8 bases. The ends lost 6 bases at V and 2 bases at J; junction bases unmatched: 5. CDR1 and CDR2 (germline): MNHEY, SVGAGI. The CDR3 is 14 residues long. The chain's CDR3 is CASSRGQANYGYTF. Written as DNA, the CDR3 is TGTGCCAGCAGCAGGGGACAGGCGAACTATGGCTACACCTTC.

The chain couples TRBV5-1 to TRBJ2-7; no firm D call. This CDR3 comprises 13 residues. The V gene's germline CDR1 is SGHRS and CDR2 YFSETQ. V lost 0 bases, J lost 6 bases, and 10 bases lay in between. The CDR3 protein is CASSLASRSEQYF. The CDR3, as DNA: TGCGCCAGCAGCTTGGCATCGCGGAGCGAGCAGTACTTC.

The V gene is TRBV13, the J gene TRBJ2-3; the D is unclear. The CDR3 loop spans 14 amino acids. From germline, CDR1 is PRHDT and CDR2 FYEKMQ (reference sequence). V shed 5 bases and J shed 2 bases, with 11 bases lying between them. This CDR3 is CASSQFRFTDTQYF. In nucleotides, the CDR3 is TGTGCCAGCAGCCAATTTAGATTCACAGATACGCAGTATTTT.

The chain is built from TRBV2 and TRBJ1-3; 9 positions agree with TRBD1. Trimming took 6 bases from V and 0 from J; bases not matched to a gene: 6. Per the germline V gene, CDR1 is SNHLY and CDR2 is FYNNEI. CDR3 length equals 16 residues. CDR3 residues: CASRGGTGNSGNTIYF. CDR3 nucleotides: TGTGCCAGCAGGGGCGGGACAGGGAACTCTGGAAACACCATATATTTT.

There are a few counts of this clone. V is TRBV6-1 and J is TRBJ2-4; 11 bases align to TRBD2. Losses at the gene ends were 0 bases for V and 5 bases for J; bases not matched to a gene: 3. The CDR3 length is 16 residues. Per the germline V gene, CDR1 is MNHNS and CDR2 is SASEGT. The CDR3 nucleotides are TGTGCCAGCAGTGAAGCCGGGACTAGCGGCCAAAACATTCAGTACTTC. Translating gives CASSEAGTSGQNIQYF.